This T cell receptor beta chain was identified in a study of control samples from healthy donors and cancer patients. Sequencing used immunoSEQ multiplex PCR; TCRdb keeps in-frame clones, though not all of them. The repertoire table contains roughly 200,000 clones. Losses at the gene ends were 0 bases for V and 5 bases for J; bases not matched to a gene: 11. The CDR3 is 17 residues long. The germline gives CDR1 ENHRY, CDR2 SYGVKD. This TCR came from a woman aged 25-40 years in good health. This chain connects TRBV10-3 to TRBJ1-2, with 8 bases lining up with TRBD1. The sequenced material came from blood. The CDR3 sequence is CAISESEMTGVEYGYTF. In DNA, the CDR3 is TGTGCCATCAGTGAGTCCGAAATGACAGGGGTAGAGTATGGCTACACCTTC.